The clone carrying this T cell receptor (beta chain) was counted many times. V was clipped by 2 bases and J by 4 bases; unmatched bases: 8. Germline V gene data show CDR1 as MNHEY and CDR2 as SVGEGT. The CDR3 is 16 amino acids. The sample originates from a study of molecular identifiers for immune sequencing clone quantification. Input for naive CD8 libraries was about 18,000 to 1,000,000 sorted cells; the RNA fraction used was 10%, 30% or 50%. A CD8+CD4-CCR7+CD45RA+ phenotype served as the sorting definition for naive CD8 T cells. TCRdb fed the PCR reads into MiXCR, producing one record per CDR3 protein. This sample yields 80,000 to 95,000 distinct CDR3 sequences, of which under 20% are seen a single time; around 0.8% belongs to the top ten.

Sample: naive CD8+ T cells from blood, with Jurkat cell RNA spiked in. Regarding subset: FACS-sorted CD8+CD4-CCR7+CD45RA+ naive T cells. The sequence came from a human donor in good health. Some libraries in this study had Jurkat cell RNA spiked in. The rearrangement links TRBV6-2 or TRBV6-3 to TRBJ2-3; 8 bases fit TRBD1. The CDR3 loop reads CASSYGRTGRPDTQYF. CDR3 nucleotides: TGTGCCAGCAGTTACGGTAGGACAGGGAGGCCAGATACGCAGTATTTT.